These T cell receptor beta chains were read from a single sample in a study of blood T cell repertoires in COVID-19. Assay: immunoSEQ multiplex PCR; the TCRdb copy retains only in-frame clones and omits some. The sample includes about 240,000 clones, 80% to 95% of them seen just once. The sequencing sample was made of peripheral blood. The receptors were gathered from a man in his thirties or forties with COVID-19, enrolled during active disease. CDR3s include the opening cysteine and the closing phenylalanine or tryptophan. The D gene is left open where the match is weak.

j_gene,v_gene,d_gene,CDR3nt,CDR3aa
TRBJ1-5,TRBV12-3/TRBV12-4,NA,TGTGCCAGCAGTTTACAGGTCCACCAGCCCCAGCATTTT,CASSLQVHQPQHF
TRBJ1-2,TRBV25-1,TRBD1,TGTGCCAGCAGCGCTGGGGGACAGGATTTGTATGGCTACACCTTC,CASSAGGQDLYGYTF
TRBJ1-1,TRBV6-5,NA,TGTGCCAGCAGTTGGACATTTGAAGCTTTCTTT,CASSWTFEAFF
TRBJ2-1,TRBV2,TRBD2,TGTGCCAGCAGTGAATTTGCGAGCGGGGGGGCCGGGTATCTCAATGAGCAGTTCTTC,CASSEFASGGAGYLNEQFF
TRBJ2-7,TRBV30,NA,TGTGCCTGGAGTGTAGGAGGCACTTCCTACGAGCAGTACTTC,CAWSVGGTSYEQYF
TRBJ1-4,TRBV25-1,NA,TGTGCCAGCAGTGAGGGAGGGGTGGTTGAAAAACTGTTTTTT,CASSEGGVVEKLFF
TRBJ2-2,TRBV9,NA,TGTGCCAGCAGCGCTCTATACCCCCTATCCGGGGAGCTGTTTTTT,CASSALYPLSGELFF
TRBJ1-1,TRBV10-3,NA,TGTGCCATCAGTGAGCCCGGGACAGAAGCTTTCTTT,CAISEPGTEAFF
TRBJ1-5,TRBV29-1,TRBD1,TGCAGCGTAAAAGATTTTAAGACAGGGCAGCGGCGCAATCAGCCCCAGCATTTT,CSVKDFKTGQRRNQPQHF
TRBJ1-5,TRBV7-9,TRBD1,TGTGCCAGCAGCCCCGGACAGGGTGTAGGGCAGCCCCAGCATTTT,CASSPGQGVGQPQHF
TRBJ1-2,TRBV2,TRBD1,TGTGCCAGCAGCCGGGACAGTACGCTGGGCTACACCTTC,CASSRDSTLGYTF
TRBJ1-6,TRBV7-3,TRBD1,TGTGCCAGCAGCACTGGACAGGGGAATTCACCCCTCCACTTT,CASSTGQGNSPLHF
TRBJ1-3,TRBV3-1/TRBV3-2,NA,TGTGCCAGCAGCCGGGGCTCGGGTTATGGAAACACCATATATTTT,CASSRGSGYGNTIYF